These 32 T cell receptor beta chains share one sample of origin, sequenced in a study of T cell responses to AZD1222 COVID-19 vaccine. Here immunoSEQ multiplex PCR was the method, and the copy in TCRdb shows in-frame clones only, minus some. This table has 140,000 to 150,000 clones, under 95% appearing once. Sequencing used peripheral blood, obtained on day 0 of AZD1222 vaccination. All receptors derive from an adult in good health.

The chain carries TRBV18 and TRBJ1-2; weak D call: TRBD1 (5 bases). The CDR3 loop spans 13 amino acids. The germline V and J ends were trimmed by 0 bases and 4 bases, with 6 bases remaining between them. Per germline, CDR1 KGHSH and CDR2 LQKENI. CDR3: CASSPPGVYGYTF. DNA for the CDR3: TGTGCCAGCTCACCACCGGGGGTCTATGGCTACACCTTC. The complete variable domain, with remaining parts taken from reference TRBV18 and TRBJ1-2, reads NAGVMQNPRHLVRRRGQEARLRCSPMKGHSHVYWYRQLPEEGLKFMVYLQKENIIDESGMPKERFSAEFPKEGPSILRIQQVVRGDSAAYFCASSPPGVYGYTFGSGTRLTVV.

The chain joins TRBV19 to TRBJ1-1; D unclear. Looked up from germline, CDR1 is LNHDA and CDR2 is SQIVND (reference sequence). CDR3 length: 13 amino acids. V was trimmed by 1 base and J by 7 bases, leaving 10 bases between them. DNA for the CDR3: TGTGCCAGTAGTATAGTGTTACGGAGTGAAGCTTTCTTT. Encoded protein: CASSIVLRSEAFF.

This chain connects TRBV27 to TRBJ2-7, with TRBD2 matching 8 bases. Germline-derived CDR1 and CDR2 are MNHEY and SMNVEV (reference sequence). Unmatched junction bases numbered 1, after V lost 1 base and J lost 2 bases. CDR3 length: 14 amino acids. The CDR3 bases are TGTGCCAGCAGTTTATGGGGACTAGCCTACGAGCAGTACTTC. Encoded protein: CASSLWGLAYEQYF.

The rearrangement joins TRBV5-4 to TRBJ2-1; 9 nucleotides match TRBD2. V lost 2 bases, J lost 12 bases, and 3 bases stayed unmatched. Germline V gene sequence: CDR1 SGHNT, CDR2 YYREEE (reference sequence). This CDR3 has 12 amino acids. The CDR3 sequence: CASSFSGGRQFF. CDR3 DNA: TGTGCCAGCAGCTTTAGCGGGGGTCGGCAGTTCTTC.

As regards this clone: A junction boundary mismatches the germline segment, possibly from a read error. This rearrangement joins TRBV27 to TRBJ2-1; 11 nucleotides align to TRBD2. This CDR3 has 14 amino acids. Germline V gene lookup returns CDR1 MNHEY and CDR2 SMNVEV (reference sequence). The CDR3 spells CASTLAGGVNEQFF. For the CDR3, the DNA is TGTGCCAGCACTTTAGCGGGGGGGGTCAATGAGCAGTTCTTC.

The CDR3 nucleotides read TGTGCCAGTAGTATTACGGATTATAGCAATCAGCCCCAGCATTTT. Residues: CASSITDYSNQPQHF. The chain carries TRBV19 and TRBJ1-5, with no clear D. The CDR3 loop spans 15 amino acids. V lost 3 bases and J 0 bases, leaving 9 bases between the germline ends. The germline V gene has CDR1 LNHDA and CDR2 SQIVND (reference sequence).

Of note for this clone: Other nucleotide sequences from this sample produce the same CDR3. The V gene is TRBV18, the J gene TRBJ1-2; 8 bases agree with TRBD1. With V trimmed by 1 base and J by 6 bases, 1 base remained unmatched. The CDR3 is 13 residues long. The germline V gene has CDR1 KGHSH and CDR2 LQKENI. The CDR3 loop is CASSPLDRDGYTF. The CDR3 DNA sequence: TGTGCCAGCTCACCACTGGACAGGGATGGCTACACCTTC.

V is TRBV6-5 and J is TRBJ1-2; D might be TRBD1 (6 bases). V shed 2 bases and J shed 4 bases, with 11 bases lying between them. There are 14 residues in the CDR3. CDR1 MNHEY and CDR2 SVGAGI come from the germline V gene. This chain's CDR3 is CASSYGGQIYGYTF. CDR3 sequence (DNA): TGTGCCAGCAGTTACGGGGGCCAGATCTATGGCTACACCTTC.

This chain connects TRBV7-8 to TRBJ2-3; a possible D gene is TRBD2 (5 bases). From germline, CDR1 is SGHVS and CDR2 FQNEAQ. The V end was cut by 2 bases, the J end by 5 bases, with 17 bases between. The CDR3 extends over 16 amino acids. The chain's CDR3 is CASSLSRGPLGDTQYF. The DNA for the CDR3 is TGTGCCAGCAGCTTATCACGGGGTCCCCTGGGAGATACGCAGTATTTT.

The chain employs TRBV10-3 and TRBJ1-1; D unresolved. V lost 0 bases, J lost 5 bases, and 19 bases lay in between. Germline V gene sequence: CDR1 ENHRY, CDR2 SYGVKD. CDR3 length: 17 residues. In nucleotides, the CDR3 is TGTGCCATCAGTGAGTCCGCGGGTATTGTAGGAGGAACTGAAGCTTTCTTT. This encodes CAISESAGIVGGTEAFF.

This clone was observed once. The chain employs TRBV3-1 (or the pseudogene TRBV3-2) and TRBJ2-7; D ambiguous. Germline V CDR1 and CDR2: LGHDT, YNNKEL (reference sequence). V was pared by 4 bases and J by 3 bases, with 13 bases between. The CDR3 length is 14 residues. CDR3 coding DNA: TGTGCCAGCAGCCCCTCGGACGGATTCTACGAGCAGTACTTC. This sequence encodes CASSPSDGFYEQYF.

The rearrangement uses TRBV19 and TRBJ2-7, with 10 bases that match TRBD1. CDR1 LNHDA and CDR2 SQIVND come from the germline V gene (reference sequence). The V segment lost 7 bases and the J segment 2 bases; nucleotides outside the gene matches: 8. The CDR3 has 15 amino acids. DNA for the CDR3: TGTGCCAGTACCGTTGGGACAGGGGCAGCCTACGAGCAGTACTTC. It yields the protein CASTVGTGAAYEQYF.

About this clone: This same CDR3 is encoded by further DNA sequences in the sample. The rearrangement uses TRBV6-5 and TRBJ2-1; 10 bases are shared with TRBD1. The ends lost 5 bases at V and 7 bases at J; junction bases unmatched: 8. The CDR3 is 15 amino acids. Germline CDR1 is MNHEY and CDR2 is SVGAGI. The CDR3 protein is CASSRWTGGVNEQFF. The CDR3 coding sequence is TGTGCCAGCAGTCGCTGGACAGGGGGAGTAAATGAGCAGTTCTTC.

The chain has TRBV6-5 and TRBJ1-2, with 10 bases fitting TRBD1. Germline CDR1 reads MNHEY; CDR2 reads SVGAGI. J was trimmed by 4 bases and V by 6 bases; bases with no gene match: 5. The CDR3 is made up of 14 amino acids. The CDR3 DNA reads as TGTGCCAGCAGGACAGGGGGCGCGGGCTATGGCTACACCTTC. Translating gives CASRTGGAGYGYTF.

The chain joins TRBV4-1 to TRBJ2-1; 8 nucleotides agree with TRBD2. CDR1 and CDR2 (germline): MGHRA, YSYEKL. The CDR3 extends over 15 amino acids. Losses at the gene ends were 2 bases for V and 3 bases for J; bases not matched to a gene: 3. This CDR3 reads CASSQSGLDYNEQFF. CDR3 coding DNA: TGCGCCAGCAGCCAATCGGGACTAGACTACAATGAGCAGTTCTTC.

The rearrangement links TRBV7-9 to TRBJ1-6; D is unresolved. Germline lookup yields CDR1 SEHNR and CDR2 FQNEAQ (reference sequence). The CDR3 loop spans 16 amino acids. The V end lost 5 bases, the J end lost 11 bases, and 22 bases lay between the germline ends. CDR3 DNA sequence: TGTGCCAGCAGCCCTGGATCGGGTCTCTTTACGGCACCCCTCCACTTT. The encoded protein is CASSPGSGLFTAPLHF.

CDR3 nucleotides: TGTGCCAGCAGCCAAGTGATACTCGCGTCTGTAACCCAGTACTTC. Translation gives CASSQVILASVTQYF. The V call is TRBV3-1 (or the pseudogene TRBV3-2), the J call TRBJ2-5, with D unresolved. Germline-derived CDR1 and CDR2 are LGHDT and YNNKEL (reference sequence). This CDR3 spans 15 amino acids. V gave up 1 base and J gave up 8 bases, with 17 bases separating them.

This rearrangement joins TRBV29-1 to TRBJ2-7, with TRBD1 matching 8 bases. From germline, CDR1 is SQVTM and CDR2 ANQGSEA. The CDR3 is 13 amino acids. After removal of 3 bases from V and 3 bases from J, the junction contained 4 bases not matched to a gene. CDR3 nucleotides: TGCAGCGTTGACGGACAGGGAGTCTACGAGCAGTACTTC. Protein sequence: CSVDGQGVYEQYF.

This clone was recorded once. This sequence joins TRBV2 and TRBJ1-1; D is unresolved. V gave up 1 base and J gave up 0 bases, with 6 bases separating them. Germline V gene sequence: CDR1 SNHLY, CDR2 FYNNEI. The CDR3 is 14 residues long. As DNA, the CDR3 is TGTGCCAGCAGTGAAGGCATTTTGAACACTGAAGCTTTCTTT. It yields the protein CASSEGILNTEAFF.

The gene calls are TRBV27 and TRBJ1-2; tentative D call: TRBD1 (6 bases). Trimming left V 3 bases short and J 7 bases short, with 12 bases between. The CDR3 has 13 residues. Germline lookup yields CDR1 MNHEY and CDR2 SMNVEV (reference sequence). In DNA, the CDR3 is TGTGCCAGCAGTTTGGGGGCGGAAGCTGGCTACACCTTC. This gives the protein CASSLGAEAGYTF.

The gene calls are TRBV11-2 and TRBJ2-5; D is possibly TRBD2 (5 bases). The V gene lost 0 bases and the J gene lost 3 bases, with 11 bases spanning the gap. Looked up from germline, CDR1 is SGHAT and CDR2 is FQNNGV. The CDR3 covers 15 residues. The CDR3 sequence is CASSLEVWRKETQYF. DNA for the CDR3: TGTGCCAGCAGCTTAGAGGTTTGGAGGAAAGAGACCCAGTACTTC. Combining the CDR3 with reference TRBV11-2 and TRBJ2-5 gives the whole variable domain EAGVAQSPRYKIIEKRQSVAFWCNPISGHATLYWYQQILGQGPKLLIQFQNNGVVDDSQLPKDRFSAERLKGVDSTLKIQPAKLEDSAVYLCASSLEVWRKETQYFGPGTRLLVL.

The sample holds one count of this clone. The chain couples TRBV6-5 to TRBJ2-2; D not certain. The germline V gene has CDR1 MNHEY and CDR2 SVGAGI. The V end was cut by 7 bases, the J end by 4 bases, with 7 bases between. The CDR3 is 12 residues long. This CDR3 reads CASKATTGELFF. The CDR3 DNA reads as TGTGCCAGCAAGGCAACCACCGGGGAGCTGTTTTTT.

About this clone itself: The junction differs from germline at one of its ends, possibly a read error. This chain joins TRBV7-3 and TRBJ2-2, with TRBD1 matching over 10 bases. Germline V gives CDR1 SGHTA, CDR2 FQGTGA. The length of the CDR3 is 17 residues. The CDR3 DNA follows: TGTGCCAGCAGCATAACTTCTGGGACAGGGGTAATCGGGGAGCTGTTTTTT. This encodes CASSITSGTGVIGELFF.

The chain links TRBV19 to TRBJ1-4, with a weak D call TRBD1 (5 bases). The CDR3 runs 14 residues. The V gene's germline CDR1 is LNHDA and CDR2 SQIVND (reference sequence). V was cut by 6 bases and J by 7 bases, with 15 bases left in between. The CDR3 sequence is CASSIDMGTEKLFF. The DNA for the CDR3 is TGTGCCAGTAGCATCGACATGGGGACTGAAAAACTGTTTTTT. Filled out from reference TRBV19 and TRBJ1-4, the complete variable domain reads DGGITQSPKYLFRKEGQNVTLSCEQNLNHDAMYWYRQDPGQGLRLIYYSQIVNDFQKGDIAEGYSVSREKKESFPLTVTSAQKNPTAFYLCASSIDMGTEKLFFGSGTQLSVL.

V and J are TRBV29-1 and TRBJ2-2; the match to TRBD2 covers 13 bases. The CDR3 runs 16 residues. V shed 6 bases and J 1 base; nucleotides not matched to a gene: 5. Germline assignment: CDR1 SQVTM and CDR2 ANQGSEA. The CDR3, as DNA: TGCAGCGTAGCTGGGACTAGCGGGGAGAACACCGGGGAGCTGTTTTTT. Translated, it gives CSVAGTSGENTGELFF.

This sequence joins TRBV11-2 and TRBJ2-7, with D unclear. Germline V gives CDR1 SGHAT, CDR2 FQNNGV. The CDR3 spans 12 residues. V gave up 5 bases and J gave up 3 bases, with 8 bases separating them. CDR3 coding DNA: TGTGCCAGCAGCCCAGACGGCTACGAGCAGTACTTC. This gives the protein CASSPDGYEQYF.

The V and J genes are TRBV5-6 and TRBJ2-7, with TRBD2 matching over 7 bases. From germline, CDR1 is SGHDT and CDR2 YYEEEE. Trimming cost V 2 bases and J 3 bases; bases outside gene matches: 5. CDR3 size: 14 residues. The CDR3, as DNA: TGTGCCAGCAGCTTCCCGGGGGACTACTACGAGCAGTACTTC. It translates to CASSFPGDYYEQYF.

This chain links TRBV7-2 with TRBJ2-3; D remains ambiguous. CDR3 size: 12 residues. V was pared by 2 bases and J by 5 bases, with 5 bases between. The germline V gene has CDR1 SGHTA and CDR2 FQGNSA. CDR3 nucleotides: TGTGCCAGCAGCTTACTCAGAGATACGCAGTATTTT. Its protein is CASSLLRDTQYF.

Here the CDR3 DNA reads TGTGCCAGCAGCGTAAGGCCAGGAGTCACCGGGGAGCTGTTTTTT. It yields the protein CASSVRPGVTGELFF. V and J are TRBV9 and TRBJ2-2, with unresolved D. The CDR3 runs to 15 residues. Germline CDR1 reads SGDLS; CDR2 reads YYNGEE. V lost 1 base, J lost 4 bases, and 11 bases lay in between.

V and J are TRBV27 and TRBJ1-2, with 7 bases identical to TRBD1. The V gene end was trimmed by 6 bases and the J gene end by 7 bases; junction bases not matched to a gene: 11. Germline values: CDR1 MNHEY, CDR2 SMNVEV (reference sequence). CDR3 length equals 14 residues. CDR3: CASSLGGQSGGYTF. The CDR3 region has the DNA TGTGCCAGCAGCCTAGGGGGACAGAGCGGTGGCTACACCTTC.

This sequence joins TRBV6-5 and TRBJ1-4, with D possibly matching TRBD1 (5 bases). V gave up 5 bases and J gave up 7 bases, with 17 bases separating them. The length of the CDR3 is 15 residues. Germline V CDR1 and CDR2: MNHEY, SVGAGI. CDR3 in amino acids: CASSTQGAMSEKLFF. The DNA of the CDR3 is TGTGCCAGCAGTACCCAAGGGGCGATGAGTGAAAAACTGTTTTTT.

V and J are TRBV6-5 and TRBJ2-7; TRBD1 aligns across 9 bases. The J segment lost 3 bases and the V segment lost 4 bases, leaving 7 bases of the junction unmatched. In germline, CDR1 is MNHEY, CDR2 SVGAGI. CDR3 length equals 15 residues. The CDR3 loop reads CASSSPGQGHYEQYF. CDR3 coding DNA: TGTGCCAGCAGTTCTCCGGGACAGGGACACTACGAGCAGTACTTC.